The 26 T cell receptor beta chains below come from one sample, sequenced in a study of T cell changes during pregnancy in multiple sclerosis. Method: immunoSEQ multiplex PCR; TCRdb's copy keeps in-frame clones and lacks some. Here the sample spans approximately 44,000 clones, 90% to 95% being singletons. The material sequenced was CD4+ T cells from peripheral blood mononuclear cells, taken before pregnancy. Every receptor here comes from a female donor with multiple sclerosis, enrolled in a pregnancy study.

This sequence joins TRBV27 and TRBJ2-3; 7 bases map to TRBD1. Germline lookup yields CDR1 MNHEY and CDR2 SMNVEV (reference sequence). Losses at the gene ends were 8 bases for V and 0 bases for J; bases not matched to a gene: 11. There are 16 residues in the CDR3. The CDR3 DNA follows: TGTGCCAGCGACAGGGAAAAAGGTCCTAGCACAGATACGCAGTATTTT. Encoded protein: CASDREKGPSTDTQYF.

This clone appeared once. The rearrangement joins TRBV4-3 to TRBJ1-2; TRBD1 might be the D (5 bases). CDR3 size: 14 residues. From germline, CDR1 is LGHNA and CDR2 YSLEER. V lost 1 base, J lost 4 bases, and 10 bases lay in between. CDR3 in amino acids: CASSQGGSVYGYTF. CDR3 bases: TGCGCCAGCAGCCAAGGGGGCAGCGTCTATGGCTACACCTTC.

This clone was recorded only once. V and J are TRBV15 and TRBJ2-3; no clear D gene. Trimming left V 1 base short and J 5 bases short, with 13 bases between. Germline lookup yields CDR1 LNHNV and CDR2 YYDKDF (reference sequence). The CDR3 loop spans 15 amino acids. In nucleotides, the CDR3 is TGTGCCACCAGCAGAGTTGGGCAGCTCTTAGATACGCAGTATTTT. Residues: CATSRVGQLLDTQYF.

The gene calls are TRBV25-1 and TRBJ1-2; D possibly corresponds to TRBD1 (5 bases). Germline V gene sequence: CDR1 MGHDK, CDR2 SYGVNS. The CDR3 runs to 12 residues. V lost 9 bases to trimming and J lost 4 bases, with 12 bases between them. The CDR3 DNA sequence: TGTGCCAGTCAGGGCTTGATCTATGGCTACACCTTC. Translation gives CASQGLIYGYTF.

V is TRBV2 and J is TRBJ1-2, with D possibly TRBD1 on 5 matching bases. The CDR3 consists of 20 residues. CDR1 is SNHLY, CDR2 FYNNEI, per germline. Trimming removed 0 bases at V and 5 bases at J, with 28 bases between. The CDR3, as DNA: TGTGCCAGCAGTGAAGCTCACGGAAGAACGTTTCAGGGCTCCGGGTATGGCTACACCTTC. Encoded protein: CASSEAHGRTFQGSGYGYTF.

This clone appeared a single time. The V gene is TRBV30, the J gene TRBJ2-7, with a possible D match to TRBD2 (6 bases). The V end was cut by 0 bases, the J end by 2 bases, with 14 bases between. The CDR3 is made up of 15 amino acids. Germline CDR1 reads GTSNPN; CDR2 reads SVGIG (reference sequence). CDR3 DNA: TGTGCCTGGAGTGTATCGGCCGGGGGAACCTACGAGCAGTACTTC. Protein: CAWSVSAGGTYEQYF.

V usage is TRBV7-2 and J usage is TRBJ1-2; no reliable D call. The germline V gene encodes CDR1 SGHTA and CDR2 FQGNSA. Deletions cut 3 bases from V and 1 base from J, with 6 bases between. The CDR3 consists of 13 residues. Here the CDR3 reads CASSFRSNYGYTF. CDR3 bases: TGTGCCAGCAGCTTTAGGAGTAACTATGGCTACACCTTC.

The chain has TRBV9 and TRBJ2-3; 9 nucleotides align to TRBD1. Per the germline V gene, CDR1 is SGDLS and CDR2 is YYNGEE. The CDR3 is 15 amino acids. J gave up 4 bases and V 3 bases, and 6 bases lay outside the gene matches. In DNA, the CDR3 is TGTGCCAGCAGCGCCAGGGGACAGGGATCAGATACGCAGTATTTT. Residues: CASSARGQGSDTQYF.

Worth noting for this clone: The germline gene is not matched at one end of the junction; a read error may be the cause. V gene TRBV7-2 combines with J gene TRBJ1-2; no clear D. The CDR3 runs 11 residues. CDR1 is SGHTA, CDR2 FQGNSA, per germline. In DNA, the CDR3 is TGTGCCAGCAGCTTAGAACGTCAGTACGCCTTC. Its protein product is CASSLERQYAF.

The V and J genes are TRBV30 and TRBJ1-2; possibly TRBD1 for D (5 bases). The CDR3 sequence is 14 residues long. CDR1 and CDR2 (germline): GTSNPN, SVGIG (reference sequence). The germline V and J ends were trimmed by 4 bases and 4 bases, with 16 bases remaining between them. CDR3 in amino acids: CAWTVSRGAYGYTF. The CDR3 DNA sequence: TGTGCCTGGACAGTGTCTAGGGGCGCCTATGGCTACACCTTC.

The genes are TRBV7-3 and TRBJ1-3, with D perhaps TRBD1 (6 bases). Germline V gene lookup returns CDR1 SGHTA and CDR2 FQGTGA. The CDR3 has 16 amino acids. V was pared by 5 bases and J by 0 bases, with 14 bases between. The DNA for the CDR3 is TGTGCCAGCAGCGTGGGGGGGCCCGGCTCTGGAAACACCATATATTTT. Encoded protein: CASSVGGPGSGNTIYF.

This clone was recorded only once. The V gene is TRBV18, the J gene TRBJ2-3; 9 nucleotides line up with TRBD1. Germline CDR1 and CDR2: KGHSH and LQKENI. The V gene end was trimmed by 8 bases and the J gene end by 3 bases; junction bases not matched to a gene: 9. This CDR3 has 15 amino acids. CDR3 protein: CASRKTGGATDTQYF. CDR3 in DNA: TGTGCCAGCCGGAAAACAGGGGGCGCGACAGATACGCAGTATTTT. Based on the CDR3 plus reference TRBV18 and TRBJ2-3, the full variable domain is NAGVMQNPRHLVRRRGQEARLRCSPMKGHSHVYWYRQLPEEGLKFMVYLQKENIIDESGMPKERFSAEFPKEGPSILRIQQVVRGDSAAYFCASRKTGGATDTQYFGPGTRLTVL.

V usage is TRBV6-1 and J usage is TRBJ2-3, with 7 bases matching TRBD2. The germline gives CDR1 MNHNS, CDR2 SASEGT. The CDR3 runs to 14 residues. V lost 8 bases to trimming and J lost 2 bases; unmatched junction nucleotides: 7. CDR3 nucleotides: TGTGCCAGCGCTGTGGGGGGGATCACAGATACGCAGTATTTT. Its translation: CASAVGGITDTQYF.

The V and J genes are TRBV10-3 and TRBJ1-1; D unresolved. Trimming stripped 1 base from V and 0 bases from J, with 6 bases between. The length of the CDR3 is 14 residues. Looked up from germline, CDR1 is ENHRY and CDR2 is SYGVKD. CDR3 amino acids: CAISEWELNTEAFF. CDR3 DNA: TGTGCCATCAGTGAGTGGGAGTTGAACACTGAAGCTTTCTTT.

The chain recombines TRBV7-2 with TRBJ2-7; D is perhaps TRBD2 (5 bases). Trimming took 0 bases from V and 6 from J, leaving 12 bases between them. CDR1 SGHTA and CDR2 FQGNSA come from the germline V gene. The CDR3 is made up of 14 amino acids. The CDR3 loop reads CASSLADLAAEQYF. In nucleotides, the CDR3 is TGTGCCAGCAGCTTAGCGGATCTAGCAGCCGAGCAGTACTTC.

This chain links TRBV5-6 with TRBJ1-1; no definite D call. Trimming shortened V by 4 bases and J by 6 bases, and 19 bases separated the two germline ends. The CDR3 contains 15 residues. Germline-derived CDR1 and CDR2 are SGHDT and YYEEEE. The CDR3 DNA is TGTGCCAGCAGCGCTGTACGTCAATGGAGGGCTGAAGCTTTCTTT. Translation gives CASSAVRQWRAEAFF.

The chain uses TRBV18 and TRBJ1-1; 7 bases fit TRBD1. Germline V gene sequence: CDR1 KGHSH, CDR2 LQKENI. This CDR3 has 15 residues. V shed 2 bases and J 3 bases; nucleotides not matched to a gene: 6. The CDR3 coding sequence is TGTGCCAGCTCACCAGGAAGGGGGCTGTACACTGAAGCTTTCTTT. It codes for CASSPGRGLYTEAFF.

Only one count was recorded for this clone. V gene TRBV4-1 combines with J gene TRBJ2-5; 8 bases are shared with TRBD2. Germline V lookup: CDR1 MGHRA, CDR2 YSYEKL. With 1 base clipped from V and 6 bases from J, the junction kept 13 bases outside the gene matches. The CDR3 extends over 17 amino acids. CDR3 sequence: CASSQAGGTSQGKTQYF. The CDR3 nucleotides read TGCGCCAGCAGCCAAGCGGGGGGGACTAGTCAGGGGAAGACCCAGTACTTC.

The CDR3 region has the DNA TGTGCCAGCAGCCAAGACGGCGTCGGGTCCTACGAGCAGTACTTC. The encoded protein is CASSQDGVGSYEQYF. The chain couples TRBV4-2 to TRBJ2-7; D gene unclear. Trimming cost V 0 bases and J 1 base, with 10 bases left between them. From germline, CDR1 is LGHNA and CDR2 YNFKEQ. CDR3 size: 15 residues.

The chain employs TRBV6-6 and TRBJ1-1; 9 positions agree with TRBD1. V was pared by 5 bases and J by 1 base, with 5 bases of the junction left unmatched. In germline, CDR1 is MNHNY, CDR2 SVGAGI (reference sequence). This CDR3 is 15 amino acids long. In DNA form, the CDR3 reads TGTGCCAGCAGTCTCAGGACAGGGGAGAACACTGAAGCTTTCTTT. Amino acids: CASSLRTGENTEAFF.

The chain employs TRBV6-5 and TRBJ2-5; TRBD2 matches at 7 bases. The CDR3 sequence is 15 residues long. The germline CDR1 and CDR2 sequences are MNHEY and SVGAGI. V lost 7 bases and J lost 4; bases outside the gene matches: 12. CDR3 loop: CASTYSGLRGETQYF. The CDR3 coding sequence is TGTGCCAGCACATATTCGGGACTAAGGGGAGAGACCCAGTACTTC.

This rearrangement joins TRBV7-9 to TRBJ1-4; 9 bases match TRBD1. Germline loops: CDR1 SEHNR, CDR2 FQNEAQ (reference sequence). Germline trimming cut 4 bases from V and 10 bases from J; bases unmatched to any gene: 7. The CDR3 runs 14 residues. CDR3 sequence: CASSSGQGSLKLFF. CDR3 DNA sequence: TGTGCCAGCAGCTCGGGACAGGGTTCTCTAAAACTGTTTTTT.

V gene TRBV5-5 combines with J gene TRBJ2-7; 7 nucleotides line up with TRBD1. Per germline, CDR1 SGHKS and CDR2 YYEKEE (reference sequence). CDR3 length equals 17 residues. Trimming at V came to 2 bases and at J to 2 bases, leaving 13 bases not matched to a gene. CDR3 nucleotides: TGTGCCAGCAGCTTCTCGGGACAGCACGCTAGTCCCTACGAGCAGTACTTC. As protein: CASSFSGQHASPYEQYF.

The V gene is TRBV11-2, the J gene TRBJ2-6; maybe TRBD1 (5 bases). Trimming cost V 2 bases and J 1 base, with 12 bases left between them. The germline V gene encodes CDR1 SGHAT and CDR2 FQNNGV. The CDR3 contains 17 residues. CDR3 in amino acids: CASSLMARASGANVLTF. CDR3 in DNA: TGTGCCAGCAGCTTAATGGCCAGGGCGTCTGGGGCCAACGTCCTGACTTTC.

This clone was seen only once. The rearrangement links TRBV7-2 to TRBJ1-1; D is undetermined. Germline lookup yields CDR1 SGHTA and CDR2 FQGNSA. This CDR3 comprises 15 residues. Trimming took 4 bases from V and 0 from J, leaving 12 bases between them. As DNA, the CDR3 is TGTGCCAGCAGCTGGGCAGGCGCCATGAACACTGAAGCTTTCTTT. Protein: CASSWAGAMNTEAFF.

The chain carries TRBV4-1 and TRBJ2-5, with 8 bases aligning to TRBD2. Germline lookup yields CDR1 MGHRA and CDR2 YSYEKL. The CDR3 contains 17 residues. V shed 4 bases, J shed 4 bases, and the junction held 14 bases outside the gene matches. CDR3 amino acids: CASSPRFAGGPAETQYF. DNA of the CDR3: TGCGCCAGCAGCCCCCGCTTTGCGGGGGGTCCGGCAGAGACCCAGTACTTC.